The table lists the clone carrying this T cell receptor (beta chain) with many counts. Unique molecular identifiers were added to individual cDNA molecules. TCRdb redid the calling of the 5' RACE reads with MiXCR, one entry per CDR3 protein. The sample lists over 25,000 distinct CDR3 sequences, 5.4% occurring once. The data stem from a study of early T cells in non-severe SARS-CoV-2 infection. This TCR came from an adult who was a healthcare worker with PCR-confirmed SARS-CoV-2 infection or an uninfected control (not recorded which). The sample consisted of whole blood.

The CDR3 coding sequence is TGTGCCAGCAGCCATAAGGACAGCTTAGCCTACGAGCAGTACTTC. This sequence encodes CASSHKDSLAYEQYF. The chain carries TRBV9 and TRBJ2-7; maybe TRBD1 (6 bases). The germline V gene has CDR1 SGDLS and CDR2 YYNGEE. The CDR3 contains 15 residues. The germline V and J ends were trimmed by 4 bases and 2 bases, with 16 bases remaining between them. The full variable domain, rest sourced from reference TRBV9 and TRBJ2-7, is DSGVTQTPKHLITATGQRVTLRCSPRSGDLSVYWYQQSLDQGLQFLIQYYNGEERAKGNILERFSAQQFPDLHSELNLSSLELGDSALYFCASSHKDSLAYEQYFGPGTRLTVT.